The 20 T cell receptor beta chains in this list originate from one sample, sequenced in a study of T cell responses to AZD1222 COVID-19 vaccine. The assay was immunoSEQ multiplex PCR, and TCRdb's table has in-frame clones only and misses some. The repertoire holds 70,000 to 95,000 clones, with 85% to 90% as singletons. This specimen was peripheral blood, taken 28 days after the second AZD1222 dose. The receptors were gathered from an adult who received the AZD1222 COVID-19 vaccine.

About this clone itself: One end of the junction varies from germline; a read error may be responsible. This chain connects TRBV7-9 to TRBJ2-7; 8 nucleotides line up with TRBD1. The germline V gene has CDR1 SEHNR and CDR2 FQNEAQ (reference sequence). The CDR3 has 11 amino acids. In nucleotides, the CDR3 is TGTGCCAGCAGCATGGACAGGGAGTTCCGTTTC. Residues: CASSMDREFRF.

A single count supports this clone. The CDR3 protein is CASSYSTGRANYGYTF. Written as DNA, the CDR3 is TGTGCCAGCAGTTACTCAACAGGGAGAGCTAACTATGGCTACACCTTC. V and J are TRBV6-5 and TRBJ1-2, with D perhaps TRBD1 (6 bases). The CDR3 totals 16 residues. Germline V gene lookup returns CDR1 MNHEY and CDR2 SVGAGI. V lost 0 bases and J lost 0, with 11 bases in between.

V and J are TRBV7-9 and TRBJ2-1; 7 bases line up with TRBD1. This CDR3 region has 18 residues. The V gene's germline CDR1 is SEHNR and CDR2 FQNEAQ (reference sequence). J gave up 4 bases and V 5 bases, and 17 bases lay outside the gene matches. The CDR3 here is CASSTRGRGNAWYNEQFF. In nucleotides, the CDR3 is TGTGCCAGCAGCACACGGGGCAGGGGGAACGCGTGGTACAATGAGCAGTTCTTC.

V gene TRBV6-4 combines with J gene TRBJ2-1, with TRBD1 matching 7 bases. The trim removed 6 bases at V and 0 bases at J, leaving 8 bases unmatched. This CDR3 spans 16 amino acids. Germline CDR1 and CDR2: MRHNA and SNTAGT. The CDR3 DNA reads as TGTGCCAGCAGCCTAAGGGACAGTCGCTCCTACAATGAGCAGTTCTTC. Its protein product is CASSLRDSRSYNEQFF.

The V and J genes are TRBV24-1 and TRBJ1-4, with 8 bases aligning to TRBD1. This CDR3 is 15 amino acids long. The J segment lost 6 bases and the V segment lost 4 bases, leaving 6 bases of the junction unmatched. CDR1 and CDR2 from the germline V gene are KGHDR and SFDVKD. The CDR3 nucleotides are TGTGCCACCAGTGACCATGGGACAGGTGATGAAAAACTGTTTTTT. It translates to CATSDHGTGDEKLFF.

The V call is TRBV30, the J call TRBJ2-1; TRBD1 agrees at 7 bases. After removal of 0 bases from V and 12 bases from J, the junction contained 5 bases not matched to a gene. CDR1 and CDR2 from the germline V gene are GTSNPN and SVGIG (reference sequence). The CDR3 extends over 12 amino acids. CDR3 sequence: CAWSVQGRRQFF. The CDR3 region has the DNA TGTGCCTGGAGTGTACAGGGGAGACGGCAGTTCTTC.

The rearrangement links TRBV2 to TRBJ1-1; TRBD1 agrees at 7 bases. Germline V lookup: CDR1 SNHLY, CDR2 FYNNEI. The V and J ends lost 1 base and 1 base, in that order; junction bases with no gene match: 0. The CDR3 covers 14 residues. This chain's CDR3 is CASSEDRGNTEAFF. The DNA of the CDR3 is TGTGCCAGCAGTGAAGACAGGGGGAACACTGAAGCTTTCTTT.

The rearrangement uses TRBV28 and TRBJ1-1; 9 positions agree with TRBD1. The length of the CDR3 is 14 residues. The J segment lost 4 bases and the V segment lost 7 bases, leaving 7 bases of the junction unmatched. The germline gives CDR1 MDHEN, CDR2 SYDVKM. The CDR3 sequence: CASTPGTGITEAFF. The CDR3 DNA sequence: TGTGCCAGCACCCCTGGGACAGGGATCACTGAAGCTTTCTTT.

This chain connects TRBV14 to TRBJ2-3; TRBD1 agrees at 8 bases. Germline values: CDR1 SGHDN, CDR2 FVKESK. This CDR3 has 15 residues. Unmatched junction bases numbered 8, after V lost 4 bases and J lost 5 bases. DNA of the CDR3: TGTGCCAGCAGCCCATCCAGGGGGCTCAGAGATACGCAGTATTTT. This encodes CASSPSRGLRDTQYF.

This clone was detected a few times. The chain couples TRBV20-1 to TRBJ1-5; 8 bases fit TRBD1. Per the germline V gene, CDR1 is DFQATT and CDR2 is SNEGSKA (reference sequence). The CDR3 totals 15 residues. Trimming at V came to 3 bases and at J to 3 bases, leaving 7 bases not matched to a gene. The DNA of the CDR3 is TGCAGTGCTAGTACCAGGGGGCGTATCAATCAGCCCCAGCATTTT. It encodes CSASTRGRINQPQHF.

This chain uses TRBV30 with TRBJ1-5; D gene unclear. The CDR3 consists of 16 residues. The V gene's germline CDR1 is GTSNPN and CDR2 SVGIG (reference sequence). Trimming took 1 base from V and 2 from J, leaving 15 bases between them. The CDR3 sequence: CAWSGLGSEGNQPQHF. The CDR3 DNA is TGTGCCTGGAGTGGGCTAGGATCAGAGGGCAATCAGCCCCAGCATTTT.

CDR3 sequence reads: CASSTQGAGEQYF. The DNA of the CDR3 is TGTGCCAGTAGTACACAGGGGGCAGGGGAGCAGTACTTC. V gene TRBV19 combines with J gene TRBJ2-7; 9 nucleotides line up with TRBD1. CDR3 length: 13 amino acids. The germline CDR1 and CDR2 sequences are LNHDA and SQIVND (reference sequence). J was trimmed by 7 bases and V by 4 bases; bases with no gene match: 5. Using reference TRBV19 and TRBJ2-7 for the parts outside the CDR3, the full variable domain is DGGITQSPKYLFRKEGQNVTLSCEQNLNHDAMYWYRQDPGQGLRLIYYSQIVNDFQKGDIAEGYSVSREKKESFPLTVTSAQKNPTAFYLCASSTQGAGEQYFGPGTRLTVT.

The chain couples TRBV30 to TRBJ1-6; TRBD1 aligns across 7 bases. Germline trimming cut 4 bases from V and 7 bases from J; bases unmatched to any gene: 4. CDR1 GTSNPN and CDR2 SVGIG come from the germline V gene (reference sequence). The CDR3 extends over 13 amino acids. CDR3 coding DNA: TGTGCCTGGACGACAGGGATGAATTCACCCCTCCACTTT. Translated, it gives CAWTTGMNSPLHF.

This rearrangement joins TRBV29-1 to TRBJ1-1; perhaps TRBD1 as D (6 bases). This CDR3 comprises 13 residues. V gave up 4 bases and J gave up 1 base, with 10 bases separating them. The germline gives CDR1 SQVTM, CDR2 ANQGSEA. The CDR3 region has the DNA TGCAGCGTTGTACAGGGTTCGAACACTGAAGCTTTCTTT. This gives the protein CSVVQGSNTEAFF.

This chain joins TRBV28 and TRBJ1-5; D remains unclear. Per germline, CDR1 MDHEN and CDR2 SYDVKM. V lost 6 bases and J 0 bases, leaving 9 bases between the germline ends. The CDR3 covers 14 residues. The CDR3 nucleotides read TGTGCCAGCAGGGACCTGGATAGCAATCAGCCCCAGCATTTT. Residues: CASRDLDSNQPQHF.

The chain is built from TRBV28 and TRBJ2-7, with D perhaps TRBD1 (6 bases). Trimming took 6 bases from V and 4 from J, leaving 10 bases between them. CDR1 and CDR2 from the germline V gene are MDHEN and SYDVKM. The CDR3 is 12 residues long. Here the CDR3 DNA reads TGTGCCAGCAGGCAACAGGGTTACGAGCAGTACTTC. It specifies CASRQQGYEQYF.

V gene TRBV28 combines with J gene TRBJ2-2; D not certain. The V end lost 6 bases, the J end lost 6 bases, and 11 bases lay between the germline ends. The germline CDR1 and CDR2 sequences are MDHEN and SYDVKM. This CDR3 has 13 residues. CDR3 region: CASSVEFPGELFF. CDR3 coding DNA: TGTGCCAGCAGCGTGGAGTTCCCCGGGGAGCTGTTTTTT.

The chain combines TRBV19 with TRBJ1-5; 8 nucleotides line up with TRBD1. The CDR3 is 14 amino acids. Germline lookup yields CDR1 LNHDA and CDR2 SQIVND (reference sequence). V shed 3 bases and J 5 bases; nucleotides not matched to a gene: 3. CDR3 sequence (DNA): TGTGCCAGTAGTATCCTACAGGGGGATCAGCCCCAGCATTTT. Translation: CASSILQGDQPQHF.

The chain joins TRBV11-2 to TRBJ2-1, with TRBD2 as a possible D gene (6 bases). The CDR3 is 16 amino acids. Trimming removed 2 bases at V and 4 bases at J, with 15 bases between. Germline V gene data show CDR1 as SGHAT and CDR2 as FQNNGV. CDR3 sequence (DNA): TGTGCCAGCAGCTTAATGGGACTTGCAAAATACAATGAGCAGTTCTTC. Translating it yields CASSLMGLAKYNEQFF.

This clone occurred a few times. V usage is TRBV6-5 and J usage is TRBJ2-7; 10 nucleotides agree with TRBD2. Germline V CDR1 and CDR2: MNHEY, SVGAGI. This CDR3 region has 16 residues. V was clipped by 0 bases and J by 2 bases; unmatched bases: 4. As DNA, the CDR3 is TGTGCCAGCAGTTACTCGAGCGGGGGGGTCCCCTACGAGCAGTACTTC. This codes for CASSYSSGGVPYEQYF.